This entry lists 10 T cell receptor beta chains sequenced from one sample in a study of blood T cell repertoires in COVID-19. The method was immunoSEQ multiplex PCR; TCRdb's version includes in-frame clones alone and lacks a portion of them. The table lists 200,000 to 300,000 clones, 70% to 90% of them singletons. Sequencing was carried out using peripheral blood. The receptor source for this set is a woman in her forties or fifties with acute or convalescent COVID-19.

The chain couples TRBV11-2 to TRBJ2-7; 10 nucleotides line up with TRBD2. Unmatched junction bases numbered 9, after V lost 5 bases and J lost 5 bases. The CDR3 consists of 15 residues. Germline assignment: CDR1 SGHAT and CDR2 FQNNGV. The CDR3 bases are TGTGCCAGCAGCAGAGGACTAGCGGACCCTAACGAGCAGTACTTC. Its translation is CASSRGLADPNEQYF. Drawing the rest from reference TRBV11-2 and TRBJ2-7, the complete variable domain is EAGVAQSPRYKIIEKRQSVAFWCNPISGHATLYWYQQILGQGPKLLIQFQNNGVVDDSQLPKDRFSAERLKGVDSTLKIQPAKLEDSAVYLCASSRGLADPNEQYFGPGTRLTVT.

V usage is TRBV28 and J usage is TRBJ1-2; the D is unclear. This CDR3 is built from 15 residues. Trimming stripped 5 bases from V and 4 bases from J, with 17 bases between. CDR1 is MDHEN, CDR2 SYDVKM, per germline. The CDR3, as DNA: TGTGCCAGCAGTACGCGGAGGGCAGTGAGCTATGGCTACACCTTC. It is translated as CASSTRRAVSYGYTF.

The rearrangement links TRBV5-4 to TRBJ2-2; a possible D gene is TRBD2 (5 bases). This CDR3 spans 14 amino acids. Trimming removed 2 bases from V and 0 bases from J, with 5 bases in between. CDR1 is SGHNT, CDR2 YYREEE, per germline (reference sequence). CDR3 loop: CASSFGANTGELFF. Here the CDR3 DNA reads TGTGCCAGCAGCTTCGGGGCGAACACCGGGGAGCTGTTTTTT.

This rearrangement joins TRBV28 to TRBJ1-3, with 7 bases identical to TRBD1. CDR1 MDHEN and CDR2 SYDVKM come from the germline V gene. This CDR3 is 15 amino acids long. V trimming: 8 bases; J trimming: 1 base; junction bases outside the gene matches: 8. CDR3 in amino acids: CASFQGVRSGNTIYF. CDR3 DNA: TGTGCCAGCTTCCAGGGGGTAAGATCTGGAAACACCATATATTTT.

This clone appeared a single time. The rearrangement uses TRBV6-6 and TRBJ2-1, with 7 bases fitting TRBD2. CDR3 length: 17 amino acids. V gave up 5 bases and J gave up 7 bases; unmatched junction bases: 17. Germline V gene sequence: CDR1 MNHNY, CDR2 SVGAGI (reference sequence). The CDR3 loop reads CASSPSKRGSSENEQFF. CDR3 DNA sequence: TGTGCCAGCAGTCCCTCGAAGCGGGGTTCGAGCGAGAATGAGCAGTTCTTC.

The CDR3 is CASSSYGTGGSNYQPQHF. The CDR3, as DNA: TGTGCCAGCAGCTCATACGGGACAGGGGGCTCCAATTATCAGCCCCAGCATTTT. V usage is TRBV7-6 and J usage is TRBJ1-5; 12 nucleotides line up with TRBD1. The V gene's germline CDR1 is SGHVS and CDR2 FNYEAQ. J lost 5 bases, V lost 4 bases, and 12 bases had no gene match. The CDR3 is 18 amino acids.

The chain carries TRBV27 and TRBJ2-5; tentative D call: TRBD2 (5 bases). The V and J ends lost 5 bases and 2 bases respectively, with 18 bases between them. CDR1 is MNHEY, CDR2 SMNVEV, per germline (reference sequence). The CDR3 spans 16 residues. In DNA, the CDR3 is TGTGCCAGCAGTCCTCCATGGGCTCGGGGTCAAGAGACCCAGTACTTC. Protein sequence: CASSPPWARGQETQYF.

This clone has more than one count but fewer than ten. The chain uses TRBV6-1 and TRBJ1-2; TRBD1 might be the D (5 bases). CDR1 and CDR2 (germline): MNHNS, SASEGT. This CDR3 has 13 amino acids. Between the trimmed V and J ends, which lost 2 bases and 4 bases, there was a span of 8 bases. Here the CDR3 DNA reads TGTGCCAGCAGTGAACAGGGAAGCTATGGCTACACCTTC. Translation gives CASSEQGSYGYTF.

The chain has TRBV7-9 and TRBJ2-5, with D unclear. CDR3 length: 15 residues. The V gene lost 3 bases and the J gene lost 4 bases, with 15 bases spanning the gap. Per the germline V gene, CDR1 is SEHNR and CDR2 is FQNEAQ (reference sequence). CDR3 in DNA: TGTGCCAGCAGCTTTCAGCTCCTAGTGGGAGAGACCCAGTACTTC. Translating gives CASSFQLLVGETQYF.

V gene TRBV5-1 combines with J gene TRBJ2-5; TRBD2 agrees at 13 bases. J gave up 6 bases and V 3 bases, and 8 bases lay outside the gene matches. This CDR3 comprises 16 residues. The V gene's germline CDR1 is SGHRS and CDR2 YFSETQ. The CDR3 is CASSSYGLAGVKTQYF. The CDR3 DNA sequence: TGCGCCAGCAGCTCCTACGGACTAGCGGGAGTAAAGACCCAGTACTTC.